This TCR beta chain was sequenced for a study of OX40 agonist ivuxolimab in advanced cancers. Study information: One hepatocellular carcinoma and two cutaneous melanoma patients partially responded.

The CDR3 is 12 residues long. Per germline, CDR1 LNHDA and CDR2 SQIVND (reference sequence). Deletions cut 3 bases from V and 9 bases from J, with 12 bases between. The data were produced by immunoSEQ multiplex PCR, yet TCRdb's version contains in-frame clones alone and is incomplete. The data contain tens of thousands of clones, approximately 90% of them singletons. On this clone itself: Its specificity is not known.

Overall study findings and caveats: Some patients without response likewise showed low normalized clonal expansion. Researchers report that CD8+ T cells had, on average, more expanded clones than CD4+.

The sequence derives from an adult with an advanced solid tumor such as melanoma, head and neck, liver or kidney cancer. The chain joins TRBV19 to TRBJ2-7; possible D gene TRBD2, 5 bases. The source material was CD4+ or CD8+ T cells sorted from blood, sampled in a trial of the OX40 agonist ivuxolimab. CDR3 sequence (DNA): TGTGCCAGTAGTATTGTCGAGGGTCCGCAGTACTTC. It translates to CASSIVEGPQYF. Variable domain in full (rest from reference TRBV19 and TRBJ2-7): DGGITQSPKYLFRKEGQNVTLSCEQNLNHDAMYWYRQDPGQGLRLIYYSQIVNDFQKGDIAEGYSVSREKKESFPLTVTSAQKNPTAFYLCASSIVEGPQYFGPGTRLTVT.